The text below deals with one T cell receptor (beta chain). Its cognate antigen is unknown. Some clones are missing from TCRdb's copy, which holds only in-frame ones; the method was immunoSEQ multiplex PCR. The sample has around 4,400 clones, 75% to 90% seen once; the top ten hold over 3%. CDR1 and CDR2 from the germline V gene are SGHNT and YYREEE (reference sequence). V lost 3 bases to trimming and J lost 6 bases; unmatched junction nucleotides: 13. CDR3 length equals 16 residues. This entry comes from a study of chemoradiotherapy in HPV16-positive cancers. Study information: Functional T-cell assays on a couple of HPV16-positive patients' cells defined candidate HPV-specific clones and common TCR motifs. Broader study findings: Non-HPV-specific T cells did not expand in tumors during treatment, whereas candidate HPV-specific clones and E7-related motifs did.

Collection took place from a patient who underwent chemoradiotherapy. The clonotype comes from a human donor with HPV-associated anogenital cancer. The J gene is TRBJ2-3, the V gene TRBV5-4; 7 nucleotides line up with TRBD2. For the CDR3, the DNA is TGTGCCAGCAGCTATACCGGACTAGTTGTGGGCGATACGCAGTATTTT. Translated: CASSYTGLVVGDTQYF. Supplemented by reference TRBV5-4 and TRBJ2-3, the full variable domain reads ETGVTQSPTHLIKTRGQQVTLRCSSQSGHNTVSWYQQALGQGPQFIFQYYREEENGRGNFPPRFSGLQFPNYSSELNVNALELDDSALYLCASSYTGLVVGDTQYFGPGTRLTVL.